The present T cell receptor (beta chain) was sequenced within a study of T cell responses to AZD1222 COVID-19 vaccine. Study-wide results and limits: Reportedly, nearly half the spike-specific TCRs target unmutated variant regions. White British people made up most donors, females outnumbered males, and clonal diversity was possibly underestimated.

As for this clone: The antigen remains unidentified.

This CDR3 spans 12 amino acids. Trimming removed 3 bases from V and 5 bases from J; junction bases left unmatched: 1. From germline, CDR1 is SQVTM and CDR2 ANQGSEA. Method: immunoSEQ multiplex PCR; TCRdb's copy keeps in-frame clones and lacks some. Among fewer than 120,000 clones listed, just under 95% were seen once. This clonotype was obtained from an adult in good health. This chain joins TRBV29-1 and TRBJ2-3; TRBD1 aligns across 8 bases. The sequences come from peripheral blood, collected on day 0 of AZD1222 vaccination. In nucleotides, the CDR3 is TGCAGCGTTGACAGGGGGCAAGATACGCAGTATTTT. Its protein product is CSVDRGQDTQYF.